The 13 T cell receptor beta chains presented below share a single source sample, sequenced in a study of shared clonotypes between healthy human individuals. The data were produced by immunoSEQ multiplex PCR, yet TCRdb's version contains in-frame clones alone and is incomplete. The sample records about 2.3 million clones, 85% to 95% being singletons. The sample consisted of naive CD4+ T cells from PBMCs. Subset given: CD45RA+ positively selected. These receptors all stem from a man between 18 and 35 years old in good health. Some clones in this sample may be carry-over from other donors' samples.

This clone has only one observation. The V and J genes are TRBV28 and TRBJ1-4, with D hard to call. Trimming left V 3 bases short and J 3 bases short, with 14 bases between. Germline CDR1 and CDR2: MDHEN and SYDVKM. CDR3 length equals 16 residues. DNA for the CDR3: TGTGCCAGCAGTTTCCCGGGCCTCATGGCTAATGAAAAACTGTTTTTT. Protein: CASSFPGLMANEKLFF.

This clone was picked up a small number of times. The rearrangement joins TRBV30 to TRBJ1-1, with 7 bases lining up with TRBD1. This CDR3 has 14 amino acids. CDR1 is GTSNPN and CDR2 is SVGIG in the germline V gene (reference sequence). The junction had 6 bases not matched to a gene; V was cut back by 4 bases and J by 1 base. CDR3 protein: CAWKRGLGNTEAFF. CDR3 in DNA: TGTGCCTGGAAGAGGGGGCTGGGGAACACTGAAGCTTTCTTT.

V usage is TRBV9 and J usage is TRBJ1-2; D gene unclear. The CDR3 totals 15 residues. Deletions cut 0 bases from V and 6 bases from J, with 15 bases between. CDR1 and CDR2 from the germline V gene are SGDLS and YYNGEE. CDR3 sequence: CASSVAEAGFNGYTF. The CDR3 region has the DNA TGTGCCAGCAGCGTAGCTGAGGCGGGCTTCAATGGCTACACCTTC.

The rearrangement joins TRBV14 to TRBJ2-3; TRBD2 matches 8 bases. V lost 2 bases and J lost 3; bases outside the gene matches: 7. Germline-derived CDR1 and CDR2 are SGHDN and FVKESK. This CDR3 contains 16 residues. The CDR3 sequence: CASSQRRVAGTDTQYF. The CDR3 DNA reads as TGTGCCAGCAGCCAACGGAGGGTAGCGGGGACAGATACGCAGTATTTT.

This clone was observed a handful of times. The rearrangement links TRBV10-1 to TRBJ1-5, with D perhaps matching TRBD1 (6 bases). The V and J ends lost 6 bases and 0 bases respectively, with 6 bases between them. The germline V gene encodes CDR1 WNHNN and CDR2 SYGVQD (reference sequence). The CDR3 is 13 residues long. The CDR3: CASSRGSNQPQHF. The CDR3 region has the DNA TGCGCCAGCAGCAGGGGTAGCAATCAGCCCCAGCATTTT.

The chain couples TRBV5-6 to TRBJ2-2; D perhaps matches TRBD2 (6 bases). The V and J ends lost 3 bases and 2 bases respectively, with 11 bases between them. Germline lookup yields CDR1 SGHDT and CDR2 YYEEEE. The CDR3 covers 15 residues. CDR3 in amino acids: CASSSGLLNTGELFF. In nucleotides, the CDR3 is TGTGCCAGCAGCTCGGGACTGCTTAACACCGGGGAGCTGTTTTTT.

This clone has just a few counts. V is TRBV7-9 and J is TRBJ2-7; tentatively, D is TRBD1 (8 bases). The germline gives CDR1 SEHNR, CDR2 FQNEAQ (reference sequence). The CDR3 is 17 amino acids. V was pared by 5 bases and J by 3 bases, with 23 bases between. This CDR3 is CASSPGQGLPVGYEQYF. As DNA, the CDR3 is TGTGCCAGCAGCCCTGGACAGGGACTACCCGTTGGCTACGAGCAGTACTTC. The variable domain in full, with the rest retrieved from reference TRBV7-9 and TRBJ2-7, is DTGVSQNPRHKITKRGQNVTFRCDPISEHNRLYWYRQTLGQGPEFLTYFQNEAQLEKSRLLSDRFSAERPKGSFSTLEIQRTEQGDSAMYLCASSPGQGLPVGYEQYFGPGTRLTVT.

CDR3 sequence reads: CASSLTGNTEAFF. The CDR3 DNA is TGTGCCAGCAGCCTTACGGGGAACACTGAAGCTTTCTTT. The chain has TRBV5-8 and TRBJ1-1; D not resolved. CDR3 length equals 13 residues. CDR1 and CDR2 (germline): SGHTS, YDEGEE. V lost 4 bases, J lost 1 base, and 8 bases lay in between. The full variable domain, completed using reference TRBV5-8 and TRBJ1-1, is EAGVTQSPTHLIKTRGQQATLRCSPISGHTSVYWYQQALGLGLQFLLWYDEGEERNRGNFPPRFSGRQFPNYSSELNVNALELEDSALYLCASSLTGNTEAFFGQGTRLTVV.

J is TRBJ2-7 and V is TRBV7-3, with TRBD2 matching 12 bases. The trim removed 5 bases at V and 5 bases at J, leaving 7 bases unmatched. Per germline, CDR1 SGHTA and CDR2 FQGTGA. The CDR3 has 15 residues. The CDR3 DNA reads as TGTGCCAGCAGCCCCAGACTAGCGGGAGAGCACGAGCAGTACTTC. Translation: CASSPRLAGEHEQYF.

The CDR3 region has the DNA TGTGCCAGCAGTTCACGACAGGCCCCAGACAATGAGCAGTTCTTC. Its translation is CASSSRQAPDNEQFF. The chain links TRBV7-8 to TRBJ2-1; TRBD1 might be the D (6 bases). V gave up 6 bases and J gave up 5 bases, with 17 bases separating them. The germline V gene encodes CDR1 SGHVS and CDR2 FQNEAQ. CDR3 length: 15 residues.

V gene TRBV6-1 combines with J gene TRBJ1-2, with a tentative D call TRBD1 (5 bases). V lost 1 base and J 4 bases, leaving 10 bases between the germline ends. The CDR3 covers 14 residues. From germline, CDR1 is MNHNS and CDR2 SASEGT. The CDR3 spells CASSEGVGTYGYTF. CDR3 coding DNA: TGTGCCAGCAGTGAAGGGGTAGGGACCTATGGCTACACCTTC.

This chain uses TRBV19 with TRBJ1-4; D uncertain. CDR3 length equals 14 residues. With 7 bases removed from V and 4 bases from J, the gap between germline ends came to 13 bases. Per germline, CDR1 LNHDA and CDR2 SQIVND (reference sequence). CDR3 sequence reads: CASISGGFNEKLFF. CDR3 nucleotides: TGTGCCAGTATCAGTGGCGGATTTAATGAAAAACTGTTTTTT.

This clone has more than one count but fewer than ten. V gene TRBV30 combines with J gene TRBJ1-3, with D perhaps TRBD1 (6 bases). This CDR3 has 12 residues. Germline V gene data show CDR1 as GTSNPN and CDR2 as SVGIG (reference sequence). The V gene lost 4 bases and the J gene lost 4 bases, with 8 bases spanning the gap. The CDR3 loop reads CAWTGAGNTIYF. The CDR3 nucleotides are TGTGCCTGGACAGGGGCGGGAAACACCATATATTTT.